These T cell receptor beta chains were read from a single sample in a study of shared clonotypes between healthy human individuals. TCRdb's copy holds only in-frame clones and misses some; the assay was immunoSEQ multiplex PCR. Of around 1.9 million clones listed, 90% to 95% are singletons. Material: naive CD8+ T cells from PBMCs. Receptors originate from a man aged 18 to 30 in good health. Some clones in this sample may be carry-over from other donors' samples. Each CDR3 is given with its conserved first and last residue. D genes are given only for firm matches. A row's size may be missing; if present it is once, few, many or a size class.

clone_size,j_call,v_call,d_call,cdr3_aa,cdr3_nt
once,TRBJ2-5,TRBV6-5,NA,CASSYSRNPETQYF,TGTGCCAGCAGTTACTCTCGGAACCCCGAGACCCAGTACTTC
NA,TRBJ1-2,TRBV6-5,NA,CASSCKQCRKTYGYTF,TGTGCCAGCAGTTGTAAGCAATGTAGAAAGACCTATGGCTACACCTTC
NA,TRBJ2-1,TRBV9,TRBD2,CASGERTSGGSEQFF,TGTGCCAGCGGGGAAAGGACTAGCGGGGGTAGTGAGCAGTTCTTC
NA,TRBJ2-3,TRBV5-4,NA,CASRPQVRTSTDTQYF,TGTGCCAGCAGACCCCAGGTTCGGACTAGCACAGATACGCAGTATTTT
NA,TRBJ2-3,TRBV4-3,TRBD2,CASSPTPPAGEADTQYF,TGCGCCAGCAGCCCCACCCCCCCAGCGGGAGAAGCAGATACGCAGTATTTT
once,TRBJ1-2,TRBV7-2,NA,CASSLVGLTYGYTF,TGTGCCAGCAGCTTAGTTGGCCTGACCTATGGCTACACCTTC
once,TRBJ2-3,TRBV28,NA,CASSPGTTDTQYF,TGTGCCAGCAGTCCGGGGACCACAGATACGCAGTATTTT
NA,TRBJ2-1,TRBV6-6,NA,CASSYKADSYNEQFF,TGTGCCAGCAGTTATAAAGCGGATTCCTACAATGAGCAGTTCTTC
once,TRBJ2-1,TRBV9,TRBD2,CASSVGTSVNEQFF,TGTGCCAGCAGCGTAGGGACTAGCGTTAATGAGCAGTTCTTC
NA,TRBJ1-6,TRBV7-9,NA,CASSLQGGDLHF,TGTGCCAGCAGCCTACAGGGTGGTGACCTCCACTTT
NA,TRBJ2-7,TRBV5-6,TRBD2,CASSLPLAGYYEQYF,TGTGCCAGCAGCTTGCCCCTAGCGGGCTATTACGAGCAGTACTTC
once,TRBJ2-5,TRBV2,NA,CASSDYGGVATQYF,TGTGCCAGCAGTGACTACGGTGGTGTAGCGACCCAGTACTTC
NA,TRBJ2-5,TRBV5-1,NA,CASSFLKGTWETQYF,TGCGCCAGCAGCTTTCTGAAGGGGACTTGGGAGACCCAGTACTTC
NA,TRBJ2-2,TRBV6-6,NA,CATADPAELFF,TGTGCCACCGCGGATCCAGCGGAGCTGTTTTTT
NA,TRBJ1-1,TRBV13,NA,CASTRRSWNTEAFF,TGTGCCAGCACCAGGCGGTCTTGGAACACTGAAGCTTTCTTT
NA,TRBJ2-7,TRBV6-1,NA,CASSWNGEQYF,TGTGCCAGCAGTTGGAACGGCGAGCAGTACTTC
NA,TRBJ1-5,TRBV19,NA,CASSIRGNQPQHF,TGTGCCAGTAGTATCAGAGGGAATCAGCCCCAGCATTTT
NA,TRBJ2-7,TRBV7-9,TRBD1,CASRNGTAAYEQYF,TGTGCCAGCAGAAACGGGACAGCCGCCTACGAGCAGTACTTC
NA,TRBJ2-1,TRBV9,NA,CASSAEGREYEQFF,TGTGCCAGCAGCGCCGAGGGCCGGGAGTATGAGCAGTTCTTC
NA,TRBJ2-7,TRBV5-4,NA,CASSLGGSTYEQYF,TGTGCCAGCAGCTTGGGAGGTAGCACCTACGAGCAGTACTTC
NA,TRBJ2-5,TRBV11-2,NA,CASSPSDSQETQYF,TGTGCCAGCAGCCCATCGGACAGCCAAGAGACCCAGTACTTC
NA,TRBJ2-7,TRBV6-1,TRBD2,CASSEEIGEGWVEQYF,TGTGCCAGCAGTGAAGAGATAGGGGAGGGTTGGGTCGAGCAGTACTTC